Described below is a single TCR beta chain sequence and its context. There is no known antigen for this receptor. It has no much larger one-base neighbor in the sample; base qualities were not kept. The data are from a study of cytomegalovirus exposure and HLA in healthy donors listed by TCRdb under 2017. In the study overall: According to an earlier analysis of 550 to 750 of the donors, about 179 million T cells yielded 90 million to 130 million unique TCR beta sequences and about 300 Gb of sequence data. Of the 300 to 500 genotyped donors, 81% were placed in the genetic ancestry cluster associated with self-reported Caucasian donors. In the later analysis, no new phenotypic data were used to find candidate immune exposures; instead, reliance was placed on TCR beta sequences and their occurrence across donors. Every repertoire in the discovery cohort had been generated on one and the same sequencing platform. Among some 400 genotyped donors of the cohort, an average of approximately 250,000 unique TCR beta nucleotide sequences were sequenced per donor, roughly 18% of them non-productive. A later genetic analysis took genome-wide SNP genotypes for about three fifths of the 666 donors and used that subset as a discovery cohort. A few DR-DQ haplotypes were treated as single units for association and clustering because of strong linkage in the cohort. An early release that covered roughly 600 HLA-typed donors contained about 300 gigabases of sequencing data and approximately 85 million unique TCR sequences. To study patterns of TCR occurrence, a later analysis re-analyzed previously published TCR beta repertoires from more than 550 donors and added high-resolution HLA genotyping. To predict cytomegalovirus infection status, the study brought together high-throughput TCR immunosequencing, statistical association of individual TCRs with disease status, and machine learning. Typing coverage varied by locus: about 620-630 donors for A, B, C, DRB1 and DQB1; roughly 520 for DQA1; about 570 for DPA1; 450 to 480 for DPB1. Both class I and class II loci were covered by HLA typing, at four-digit resolution. Using immunosequencing, the study profiled T cell repertoires from 550 to 750 subjects and related those repertoires to cytomegalovirus serostatus. Alongside the repertoire data, information on donor age, sex, ethnicity and CMV serostatus was compiled. To decide whether each TCR beta V gene segment behaved as functional or pseudogenic, an earlier analysis of over 500 of the donors relied on high-throughput TCR beta sequencing. Besides the first cohort of hundreds of subjects, a separate validation cohort made up of 120 different subjects was used. The study aimed to test whether signatures of past pathogen exposure could be identified by cataloging public T cell receptors.

What the work shows at the level of the full study, not this receptor alone: At a false discovery rate of 0.05, a later analysis linked 15,000 to 20,000 TCR beta sequences to specific HLA alleles. According to a later genetic analysis, donors in an Asian-associated ancestry cluster had fewer N-insertions in productive TCRs than the approximately 630-donor mean. The authors suggested that the approach could potentially be generalized to other disease states and immunological phenotypes. The earlier analysis of about 600 of the donors excluded roughly 16 rarely observed V segments, including chromosome 9 orphons, because counts were too low. A cluster of highly shared sequence variants was judged likely to represent a technical artifact of the sequencing pipeline. Only TCR beta chains were sequenced in this cohort, and the absence of alpha or paired-chain data limited detectable features. HLA typing was unavailable for some donors at each locus, so association tests used only the typed subset. When HLA alleles, especially DR and DQ, strongly co-occurred, attributing TCR associations to individual alleles was difficult. Cytomegalovirus status was reported to be diagnosed by the classifier with high specificity and sensitivity in both the original and validation cohorts. Correlated functional status among segregating V segments might be attributable to linkage disequilibrium, but an unknown experimental factor could not be ruled out. A further reported finding was that TCR beta sequences accurately predicted the HLA-A and HLA-B alleles for most subjects in the first cohort. Immune exposure information for the cohort was limited to CMV serostatus. In a later analysis, HLA-associated TCR beta chains were found to be more clonally expanded and to have lower generation probabilities than equally common non-associated chains. A later analysis found that most CMV-associated TCR beta chains appeared HLA-restricted, with HLA associations seemingly driven largely by CMV exposure. In a later analysis, TCR association rates were found to vary across HLA loci, with the most associated TCRs seen for DRB1 alleles and the fewest for HLA-C alleles. The study listed 150 to 200 TCR beta chains as associated with cytomegalovirus. In vitro tests confirmed that a few of the cytomegalovirus-associated TCR beta chains recognize cytomegalovirus antigens. Several of the top co-occurrence clusters appeared to be linked to parvovirus B19, influenza, CMV and Epstein-Barr virus, according to a later analysis. In an earlier analysis of about 540 of the donors, most TCR beta V segments were observed in productive rearrangements about 90% or about 30% of the time, broadly matching IMGT annotations. An association between a missense DCLRE1C variant and V-gene and J-gene trimming of TCR beta chains was found in a later genetic analysis and replicated in an independent cohort. While some public TCRs were present in many individuals, most TCR sequences turned up only very rarely across donors. Presence/absence analyses assumed roughly uniform sequencing depth across donors, an assumption that may not hold.

In total, over 600 healthy bone marrow donors made up the cohort. All cohort members were sampled while nominally healthy, although unrecorded immune exposures were likely present. The donor tested CMV seronegative and was one of the 352 seronegative cohort members. A peripheral blood sample was provided by each donor, and peripheral blood mononuclear cells were used for TCR beta sequencing. The Qiagen DNeasy Blood Extraction Kit was used to extract genomic DNA from the blood cell samples. Library construction relied on the immunoSEQ multiplex PCR assay. The multiplex PCR relied on a mix of 60 forward primers for TCR Vbeta segments and 13 reverse primers for TCR Jbeta segments. The CDR3 region of rearranged TCR beta genes was amplified from genomic DNA with a multiplex PCR assay. The Illumina HiSeq System was used to sequence the amplified TCR beta libraries as 87-base-pair reads. The published analysis was carried out like this. A later analysis counted tens of millions of unique TCR beta chains across the 666 repertoires, and 9 million to 14 million of these chains were shared by at least two donors. To remove PCR and sequencing errors, raw reads were error-corrected and collapsed into unique sequences using a nearest-neighbor algorithm that merged closely related sequences. CDR3 sequences were aligned to IMGT reference sequences to assign V, D and J gene segments. For a sequence to be retained, a match of at least six nucleotides was required to both a V gene segment and a J gene segment. A rearrangement counted as productive if the CDR3 had no stop codons and remained in frame with V and J, and every other rearrangement counted as non-productive. Following IMGT convention, CDR3 was defined as the stretch from the second conserved V-encoded cysteine up to the conserved J-encoded phenylalanine. Sequences without an unambiguous match to a single V gene segment were excluded from the earlier analysis of a few hundred of the donors. In an earlier analysis of 450 to 750 of the donors, a V segment was called functional when productive rearrangements were above 56.7%, and segregating when the standard deviation between donors exceeded 5%. To diagnose cytomegalovirus status from the catalog of TCR beta chain sequences, a statistical classification framework was built. V and J gene assignment, in a later analysis, came from comparing TCR nucleotide sequences with IMGT/GENE-DB human TR gene sequences. Using the TCRdist pipeline, a later analysis assigned CDR3 sequences along with most-parsimonious VDJ recombination scenarios. In a later analysis, every TCR beta chain was defined by the combination of its CDR3 amino acid sequence and its V-gene family, and reads without a unique V-gene family were dropped. As a way to deal with suspected cross-contamination and a sequencing artifact, a later analysis dropped 500 to 700 nucleotide sequences that were highly shared and had low generation probability. For each public chain, a later analysis derived a clonal expansion index from normalized ranks of inferred template counts within each repertoire. A later analysis computed generation probabilities with a VDJ recombination model fitted to out-of-frame rearrangements, and checked the results against IGoR. Hypergeometric tests were used in a later analysis to score TCR-TCR, TCR-HLA and TCR-CMV co-occurrence, with a repertoire-size bias correction applied to the TCR pairs. A later analysis estimated false discovery rates by permuting HLA or CMV assignments 20 times. In a later analysis, co-occurring TCRs were grouped with DBSCAN, and TCRdist sequence similarity was added when clustering was performed within HLA-allele-positive subsets. Co-occurrence clustering excluded repertoires with fewer than 30,000 or more than 120,000 public chains, plus five with anomalous nucleotide sharing. Entries here come from immuneACCESS through TCRdb and include only in-frame sequences with V and J called. Some clones fail to appear in such tables; in the studies checked, an unresolved V gene covers under half of the shortfall, and the cause of the remainder is unknown. The V and J calls and the clone size are those of that table, but D and trimming were determined from the DNA. This sample comprises around 300,000 clones, under 80% of them detected only once. The leading ten clones occupy 2% to 2.5% of the sample.

Sequenced input: PBMCs. This clonotype was obtained from a female donor in good health and CMV-seronegative.

CDR3 loop: CASSVASGRPQETQYF. The nucleotide sequence is TGCGCCAGCAGCGTAGCTAGCGGGAGGCCCCAAGAGACCCAGTACTTC. The V and J segments used are TRBV5-1 and TRBJ2-5, with 11 bases aligning to TRBD2. From V the trimming removes 4 bases and from J it removes 1 base, while the gene matches leave 6 bases of the junction unaccounted for. The CDR3, cysteine through phenylalanine, is 16 amino acids long. Of all the DNA, just the CDR3 is kept, 48 bases in frame from base 1. The CDR1 and CDR2 encoded by the germline V gene are SGHRS and YFSETQ.